The source of this T cell receptor (beta chain) is a study of CD8 T cells in Susac syndrome. Trimming removed 1 base at V and 7 bases at J, with 14 bases between. This CDR3 contains 15 residues. Germline V gene data show CDR1 as SGHAT and CDR2 as FQNNGV. Treatment-naive patients with stable or active relapsing-remitting disease served as multiple sclerosis controls. When the RNA was reverse transcribed, random hexamers were used with an input of about 0.5 to 1 ug. The authors amplified TCR beta CDR3 across 54 Vbeta and 13 Jbeta using immunoSEQ multiplex PCR. TCRdb independently ran MiXCR on the immunoSEQ multiplex PCR reads; one entry per CDR3 protein. The sample carries about 300,000 distinct CDR3 sequences, about 82% recorded once.

Sequenced sample: CD8+ T cells from PBMCs. The clonotype comes from a human donor with multiple sclerosis. V is TRBV11-2 and J is TRBJ1-5; D not resolved. CDR3 sequence: CASSLGGGLGQPQHF. In DNA, the CDR3 is TGTGCCAGCAGCTTAGGAGGAGGTCTGGGCCAGCCCCAGCATTTT.